What follows are 5 T cell receptor beta chains derived from one specimen sequenced in a study of CD8 T cells in Susac syndrome. RNA amounts of about 0.5 to 1 ug underwent reverse transcription with random hexamers. TCRdb fed the immunoSEQ multiplex PCR reads into MiXCR, producing one record per CDR3 protein. The data contain 130,000 or so distinct CDR3 sequences, 85% to 95% of them seen just once; the ten biggest clones take up 0.25% to 0.3%. Material: CD8+ T cells from PBMCs. These receptors all come from a human donor with Susac syndrome.

J is TRBJ1-1 and V is TRBV5-1; D not certain. This CDR3 is built from 14 residues. V lost 5 bases and J lost 1, with 12 bases in between. Germline V CDR1 and CDR2: SGHRS, YFSETQ. The CDR3 DNA sequence: TGCGCCAGCAGTCCCCTCAGGAGGAACACTGAAGCTTTCTTT. Protein: CASSPLRRNTEAFF.

The chain has TRBV27 and TRBJ1-5; D is ambiguous. The CDR3 sequence is 10 residues long. Germline values: CDR1 MNHEY, CDR2 SMNVEV (reference sequence). V lost 10 bases and J 9 bases, leaving 10 bases between the germline ends. CDR3 DNA sequence: TGTGCCACCGGATGGTCGCCCCAGCATTTT. Translated, it gives CATGWSPQHF.

The CDR3 nucleotides read TGTGCCAGCAGTTACGGGGTTTCACCCCTCCACTTT. It codes for CASSYGVSPLHF. The J gene is TRBJ1-6, the V gene TRBV6-2 or TRBV6-3; D call uncertain. In germline, CDR1 is MNHEY, CDR2 SVGEGT. V was pared by 2 bases and J by 9 bases, with 5 bases between. The CDR3 loop spans 12 amino acids.

This sequence joins TRBV4-3 and TRBJ2-1, with 8 bases aligning to TRBD1. The V segment lost 0 bases and the J segment 8 bases; nucleotides outside the gene matches: 15. This CDR3 comprises 18 residues. The V gene's germline CDR1 is LGHNA and CDR2 YSLEER. The CDR3 region is CASSQDQGVGQGRYEQFF. The CDR3 nucleotides read TGCGCCAGCAGCCAAGATCAGGGCGTAGGACAGGGTAGGTATGAGCAGTTCTTC.

This rearrangement joins TRBV23-1 to TRBJ2-7; no definite D call. TRBV23-1 qualifies as an ORF whose function is uncertain. With 3 bases removed from V and 4 bases from J, the gap between germline ends came to 16 bases. This CDR3 spans 15 amino acids. CDR3 amino acids: CASSHPGPGGYEQYF. The CDR3 coding sequence is TGCGCCAGCAGTCATCCAGGCCCCGGTGGATACGAGCAGTACTTC.